Detailed here is one T cell receptor (beta chain). This sample was included in a study of Ad26.COV2.S vaccination and SARS-CoV-2 variants. Assay: immunoSEQ multiplex PCR; the TCRdb copy retains only in-frame clones and omits some. Of roughly 410,000 clones in the sample, about 80% were seen once. The treatment is: 15 to 20 received Ad26.COV2.S at low or high dose, single or two shots; roughly five received placebo; per-sample allocation not given. Collection of samples fell on day 63 after the first vaccine or placebo injection. The CDR3 loop spans 16 amino acids. After removal of 1 base from V and 6 bases from J, the junction contained 7 bases not matched to a gene. Germline assignment: CDR1 SGHTA and CDR2 FQGNSA.

This TCR was sampled from a person between 18 and 60 years old who received the Ad26.COV2.S COVID-19 vaccine or a placebo. V gene TRBV7-2 combines with J gene TRBJ1-5, with 9 bases fitting TRBD1. The source material was peripheral blood, sampled in a trial of Ad26.COV2.S vaccine versus placebo. The CDR3 loop is CASSLGGQGWGQPQHF. Written as DNA, the CDR3 is TGTGCCAGCAGCTTAGGAGGACAGGGGTGGGGTCAGCCCCAGCATTTT.